The clone carrying this T cell receptor (beta chain) turned up a few times. The antigen remains undetermined. With 0 bases removed from V and 15 bases from J, the gap between germline ends came to 14 bases. This CDR3 comprises 13 residues. Germline CDR1 KGHDR, CDR2 SFDVKD. This record belongs to a study of human T cells and chemical hapten exposure. Study at large: The upper back received 0.01% DPC by patch testing, with results read at 6 days. Findings of the study overall: Those TCRs sitting above 1 in 1000 frequency stayed the same with DPC sensitization.

What the library attached to individual cDNA molecules were unique molecular identifiers. Each CDR3 protein gets one entry after TCRdb re-called the RACE reads with MiXCR. The sample consists of 100,000 to 150,000 distinct CDR3 sequences, approximately 14% of them appearing once. The time point was: patch test 1, 2 weeks after DPC sensitization. Sample treatment: therapeutic diphenylcyclopropenone sensitization with weekly scalp DPC. Specimen: whole blood, collected in connection with sensitization to the hapten diphenylcyclopropenone (DPC). V is TRBV24-1 and J is TRBJ2-1, with D possibly being TRBD2 (6 bases). This TCR derives from a man aged 18 to 29 with alopecia areata. Some clones in this sample may be carry-over from other donors' samples. The CDR3 loop is CATSDLRGGNSFF. The CDR3 DNA reads TGTGCCACCAGTGATTTGCGTGGAGGGAATTCGTTCTTC.